This T cell receptor (beta chain) was retrieved from a study of blood T cell repertoires in COVID-19. This CDR3 has 15 amino acids. Germline loops: CDR1 SGDLS, CDR2 YYNGEE. Trimming removed 1 base from V and 1 base from J, with 8 bases in between. The table came from immunoSEQ multiplex PCR; TCRdb's copy has only in-frame clones and leaves some out. The repertoire consists of fewer than 400,000 clones, with 89% occurring once and the leading ten covering 1.5% to 2%. All recovered Cohort 3 donors got two negative PCRs, got clearance, or saw symptom resolution. This receptor was taken from a woman under 40 who had recovered from COVID-19. The chain couples TRBV9 to TRBJ2-2, with D tentatively TRBD1 (6 bases). The sequenced sample consisted of PBMCs or T cells enriched from blood (not recorded which). The CDR3 DNA reads as TGTGCCAGCAGCGTAACGACAGGGAACACCGGGGAGCTGTTTTTT. Encoded protein: CASSVTTGNTGELFF. The full variable domain, with the rest looked up from reference TRBV9 and TRBJ2-2, is DSGVTQTPKHLITATGQRVTLRCSPRSGDLSVYWYQQSLDQGLQFLIQYYNGEERAKGNILERFSAQQFPDLHSELNLSSLELGDSALYFCASSVTTGNTGELFFGEGSRLTVL.